The 26 T cell receptor beta chains in this list originate from one sample, sequenced in a study of T-cell memory formation after mild COVID-19. TCRdb analysed the 5' RACE reads with MiXCR anew, one entry per CDR3 protein. Found here are about 160,000 distinct CDR3 sequences, about a third of them singletons; the top ten hold approximately 12%. Sequencing was carried out using PBMCs or a T cell subset sorted from them (not recorded which). These receptors were collected from an adult woman who had mild COVID-19 (a few samples of this study predate the infection). Cell type and time point are not known.

This clonotype has a handful of counts. This chain links TRBV27 with TRBJ2-2; a possible D gene is TRBD1 (6 bases). Trimming shortened V by 4 bases and J by 3 bases, and 15 bases separated the two germline ends. CDR1 is MNHEY and CDR2 is SMNVEV in the germline V gene (reference sequence). This CDR3 comprises 16 residues. Here the CDR3 DNA reads TGTGCCAGCAGTTATGGCCAGGGGTTCTACACCGGGGAGCTGTTTTTT. It specifies CASSYGQGFYTGELFF.

The CDR3 protein is CSFSSRTDTQYF. CDR3 in DNA: TGCAGCTTTAGCTCTCGCACAGATACGCAGTATTTT. The chain combines TRBV29-1 with TRBJ2-3; D remains ambiguous. V was trimmed by 8 bases and J by 1 base, leaving 10 bases between them. CDR1 is SQVTM, CDR2 ANQGSEA, per germline. The CDR3 extends over 12 amino acids.

This clonotype was recorded a few times. The chain couples TRBV18 to TRBJ2-2; D remains unclear. Germline V gene lookup returns CDR1 KGHSH and CDR2 LQKENI. The ends were cut back, 3 bases at V and 4 bases at J, with 3 bases in the middle. This CDR3 has 12 residues. This CDR3 is CASSPSTGELFF. The DNA for the CDR3 is TGTGCCAGCTCACCGAGCACCGGGGAGCTGTTTTTT. Using reference TRBV18 and TRBJ2-2 for the parts outside the CDR3, the full variable domain is NAGVMQNPRHLVRRRGQEARLRCSPMKGHSHVYWYRQLPEEGLKFMVYLQKENIIDESGMPKERFSAEFPKEGPSILRIQQVVRGDSAAYFCASSPSTGELFFGEGSRLTVL.

The chain links TRBV5-1 to TRBJ2-5; a possible D gene is TRBD1 (5 bases). This CDR3 spans 16 amino acids. Germline V lookup: CDR1 SGHRS, CDR2 YFSETQ. V was cut by 0 bases and J by 0 bases, with 12 bases left in between. CDR3 DNA sequence: TGCGCCAGCAGCTTGGACGGCAGGGCAAACCAAGAGACCCAGTACTTC. Translation gives CASSLDGRANQETQYF.

V and J are TRBV7-2 and TRBJ2-5, with D maybe TRBD1 (6 bases). From germline, CDR1 is SGHTA and CDR2 FQGNSA. This CDR3 spans 16 amino acids. Trimming shortened V by 5 bases and J by 5 bases, and 21 bases separated the two germline ends. CDR3 residues: CASSPPGHRGVETQYF. The CDR3 DNA reads TGTGCCAGCAGCCCTCCGGGACACCGAGGGGTGGAGACCCAGTACTTC.

V is TRBV28 and J is TRBJ1-4; no firm D call. Germline V gene lookup returns CDR1 MDHEN and CDR2 SYDVKM. Between the trimmed V and J ends, which lost 5 bases and 0 bases, there was a span of 7 bases. This CDR3 has 14 residues. Written as DNA, the CDR3 is TGTGCCAGCAGTCCGGAGGCAACTAATGAAAAACTGTTTTTT. Translation: CASSPEATNEKLFF.

This clonotype showed up just a few times. The J gene is TRBJ2-3, the V gene TRBV6-1; D unclear. The germline gives CDR1 MNHNS, CDR2 SASEGT. The CDR3 is 13 amino acids. With 4 bases removed from V and 4 bases from J, the gap between germline ends came to 9 bases. CDR3 DNA: TGTGCCAGCAGTGTCTACGTCCCAGATACGCAGTATTTT. Amino acid sequence: CASSVYVPDTQYF.

This clonotype has a handful of counts. The chain recombines TRBV6-5 with TRBJ1-6; D is unclear. This CDR3 has 19 residues. Germline CDR1 is MNHEY and CDR2 is SVGAGI. Deletions cut 0 bases from V and 4 bases from J, with 19 bases between. Here the CDR3 reads CASSYSYLRGRQYNSPLHF. Here the CDR3 DNA reads TGTGCCAGCAGTTACTCGTATCTCCGAGGGCGGCAGTATAATTCACCCCTCCACTTT.

This chain joins TRBV4-3 and TRBJ2-7; TRBD2 is a possible D gene (5 bases). Per germline, CDR1 LGHNA and CDR2 YSLEER. Trimming shortened V by 1 base and J by 4 bases, and 14 bases separated the two germline ends. The CDR3 runs 15 residues. Here the CDR3 DNA reads TGCGCCAGCAGCCAAGGGACTTCGAGTTTTTACGAGCAGTACTTC. Translating gives CASSQGTSSFYEQYF.

This chain connects TRBV9 to TRBJ1-4, with 8 bases identical to TRBD1. CDR1 and CDR2 (germline): SGDLS, YYNGEE. The CDR3 covers 15 residues. The ends lost 3 bases at V and 3 bases at J; junction bases unmatched: 4. The CDR3 nucleotides are TGTGCCAGCAGCGACACAGGGGGGGCTAATGAAAAACTGTTTTTT. This codes for CASSDTGGANEKLFF.

This clonotype was found many times. The chain joins TRBV5-1 to TRBJ1-1; D is unresolved. The CDR3 spans 13 residues. With 2 bases removed from V and 1 base from J, the gap between germline ends came to 6 bases. The V gene's germline CDR1 is SGHRS and CDR2 YFSETQ. For the CDR3, the DNA is TGCGCCAGCAGCTTTCCCGGGAACACTGAAGCTTTCTTT. Translating gives CASSFPGNTEAFF. The complete variable domain, with remaining parts taken from reference TRBV5-1 and TRBJ1-1, reads KAGVTQTPRYLIKTRGQQVTLSCSPISGHRSVSWYQQTPGQGLQFLFEYFSETQRNKGNFPGRFSGRQFSNSRSEMNVSTLELGDSALYLCASSFPGNTEAFFGQGTRLTVV.

This chain connects TRBV24-1 to TRBJ2-5; a weak D match, TRBD1 (8 bases). The CDR3 runs to 15 residues. V was shortened by 3 bases and J by 6 bases, with 16 bases between the two germline ends. Germline V lookup: CDR1 KGHDR, CDR2 SFDVKD. CDR3 region: CATSDPGQGGKTQYF. The CDR3 DNA reads TGTGCCACCAGTGATCCTGGACAGGGAGGGAAGACCCAGTACTTC.

The V and J genes are TRBV4-3 and TRBJ2-2; unclear D gene. The CDR3 covers 13 residues. Trimming removed 2 bases at V and 7 bases at J, with 8 bases between. CDR1 is LGHNA and CDR2 is YSLEER in the germline V gene. The CDR3 sequence: CASSQTTIGELFF. CDR3 bases: TGCGCCAGCAGCCAAACCACTATCGGGGAGCTGTTTTTT.

The chain carries TRBV4-2 and TRBJ2-7; 7 bases are a match to TRBD2. CDR3 size: 14 residues. With V trimmed by 1 base and J by 9 bases, 9 bases remained unmatched. Germline-derived CDR1 and CDR2 are LGHNA and YNFKEQ. The chain's CDR3 is CASSQGTRGIGQYF. CDR3 nucleotides: TGTGCCAGCAGCCAAGGGACTAGAGGGATTGGGCAGTACTTC.

This chain connects TRBV14 to TRBJ2-3; TRBD2 is a possible D gene (7 bases). Germline assignment: CDR1 SGHDN and CDR2 FVKESK. With 1 base removed from V and 6 bases from J, the gap between germline ends came to 17 bases. The CDR3 runs to 16 residues. The chain's CDR3 is CASSQAGGRRFDTQYF. CDR3 nucleotide sequence: TGTGCCAGCAGCCAAGCCGGGGGGCGTCGATTCGATACGCAGTATTTT.

A few counts support this clonotype. The chain combines TRBV7-2 with TRBJ2-1; D gene uncertain. The CDR3 has 13 residues. The V gene lost 2 bases and the J gene lost 6 bases, with 8 bases spanning the gap. In germline, CDR1 is SGHTA, CDR2 FQGNSA. The CDR3 bases are TGTGCCAGCAGCTTACTTTCCACCAATGAGCAGTTCTTC. As protein: CASSLLSTNEQFF.

The chain employs TRBV7-9 and TRBJ2-7, with a possible D match to TRBD2 (5 bases). V gave up 6 bases and J gave up 7 bases, with 10 bases separating them. The CDR3 spans 11 residues. Germline CDR1 and CDR2: SEHNR and FQNEAQ (reference sequence). The CDR3 DNA reads TGTGCCAGCAGTTCTCCGGGAGAGCAGTACTTC. Protein: CASSSPGEQYF.

Here the CDR3 DNA reads TGTGCCAGCAGTTTTTCTGGGACAGGATACAACTATGGCTACACCTTC. Translating gives CASSFSGTGYNYGYTF. The chain links TRBV12-3 or TRBV12-4 to TRBJ1-2; TRBD1 matches at 8 bases. J was trimmed by 2 bases and V by 3 bases; bases with no gene match: 8. This CDR3 spans 16 amino acids.

Of note for this clonotype: A junction boundary mismatches the germline segment, possibly from a read error. V and J are TRBV12-3 or TRBV12-4 and TRBJ2-5; TRBD2 aligns across 12 bases. This CDR3 has 12 residues. The CDR3 here is CASSGTSGLAHF. In DNA form, the CDR3 reads TGTGCCAGCAGTGGGACTAGCGGGTTGGCCCACTTC.

The chain combines TRBV6-5 with TRBJ2-5; 7 bases fit TRBD2. CDR3 length: 15 residues. Losses at the gene ends were 3 bases for V and 1 base for J; bases not matched to a gene: 5. Germline CDR1 and CDR2: MNHEY and SVGAGI. CDR3 in amino acids: CASSYSLAGQETQYF. CDR3 nucleotide sequence: TGTGCCAGCAGTTATTCGTTAGCGGGCCAAGAGACCCAGTACTTC.

This clonotype was seen at least ten times. The gene calls are TRBV2 and TRBJ1-1; a weak D match, TRBD1 (5 bases). The CDR3 has 13 amino acids. V was cut by 8 bases and J by 3 bases, with 13 bases left in between. Looked up from germline, CDR1 is SNHLY and CDR2 is FYNNEI. The CDR3 bases are TGTGCCAGCGCAGGGAATGAGGACACTGAAGCTTTCTTT. Amino acids: CASAGNEDTEAFF.

This clonotype was detected many times. The V and J genes are TRBV12-3 or TRBV12-4 and TRBJ2-5, with 8 bases identical to TRBD2. V lost 6 bases to trimming and J lost 7 bases; unmatched junction nucleotides: 16. This CDR3 comprises 16 residues. The CDR3 DNA follows: TGTGCCAGCAGACAACTAGCGGTCGGAGTTCGAGGGACCCAGTACTTC. Its translation: CASRQLAVGVRGTQYF.

This clonotype was counted between two and nine times. CDR3: CAISESRYEQYF. The CDR3 DNA reads TGTGCCATCAGTGAGTCGCGCTACGAGCAGTACTTC. The chain joins TRBV10-3 to TRBJ2-7, with D unresolved. CDR1 ENHRY and CDR2 SYGVKD come from the germline V gene. Between the trimmed V and J ends, which lost 0 bases and 3 bases, there was a span of 3 bases. This CDR3 spans 12 amino acids.

The chain couples TRBV4-2 to TRBJ1-1; 12 bases are a match to TRBD1. The CDR3 loop spans 17 amino acids. With 4 bases clipped from V and 6 bases from J, the junction kept 12 bases outside the gene matches. Germline V gene data show CDR1 as LGHNA and CDR2 as YNFKEQ. The CDR3 DNA is TGTGCCAGCAGCCCATCACCGGGACAGGGGGCAGGGGCTGAAGCTTTCTTT. The encoded protein is CASSPSPGQGAGAEAFF.

This clonotype turned up a few times. CDR3 bases: TGTGCCAGCAGTTACTCAGATAACTATGGCTACACCTTC. Translating it yields CASSYSDNYGYTF. The gene calls are TRBV6-2 or TRBV6-3 and TRBJ1-2, with no clear D. The CDR3 has 13 residues. V lost 0 bases and J lost 1, with 3 bases in between. In germline, CDR1 is MNHEY, CDR2 SVGEGT.

This clonotype was picked up a small number of times. For the CDR3, the DNA is TGCAGTGCTAGAGATGGACTAGCGGGAGGACTAGCCAAAAACATTCAGTACTTC. This codes for CSARDGLAGGLAKNIQYF. This sequence joins TRBV20-1 and TRBJ2-4; 14 positions agree with TRBD2. This CDR3 is 18 amino acids long. The junction had 4 bases not matched to a gene; V was cut back by 0 bases and J by 0 bases. The V gene's germline CDR1 is DFQATT and CDR2 SNEGSKA (reference sequence).